One sample yielded the 20 T cell receptor beta chains listed below, sequenced in a study of blood T cell repertoires in COVID-19. The method was immunoSEQ multiplex PCR; TCRdb's version includes in-frame clones alone and lacks a portion of them. The table has fewer than 200,000 clones, 65% to 90% seen once. Sequencing used peripheral blood. The receptors were gathered from a human donor in a cohort sampled during active COVID-19.

This chain links TRBV28 with TRBJ2-7, with 9 nucleotides matching TRBD2. This CDR3 is built from 15 residues. With 5 bases clipped from V and 4 bases from J, the junction kept 9 bases outside the gene matches. Germline V CDR1 and CDR2: MDHEN, SYDVKM. The CDR3 sequence is CASSPTSGGRYEQYF. The CDR3, as DNA: TGTGCCAGCAGTCCGACTAGCGGAGGAAGGTACGAGCAGTACTTC. Full variable domain (remainder filled in from reference TRBV28 and TRBJ2-7): DVKVTQSSRYLVKRTGEKVFLECVQDMDHENMFWYRQDPGLGLRLIYFSYDVKMKEKGDIPEGYSVSREKKERFSLILESASTNQTSMYLCASSPTSGGRYEQYFGPGTRLTVT.

The V call is TRBV6-1, the J call TRBJ2-5; 9 bases agree with TRBD1. The CDR3 extends over 15 amino acids. V lost 2 bases to trimming and J lost 1 base; unmatched junction nucleotides: 2. Germline assignment: CDR1 MNHNS and CDR2 SASEGT. The CDR3 reads CASSELQGAQETQYF. The CDR3 DNA is TGTGCCAGCAGTGAACTACAGGGGGCCCAAGAGACCCAGTACTTC.

The V call is TRBV27, the J call TRBJ1-4; the D gene is possibly TRBD1 (6 bases). This CDR3 spans 15 amino acids. Trimming removed 5 bases at V and 6 bases at J, with 16 bases between. In germline, CDR1 is MNHEY, CDR2 SMNVEV (reference sequence). The DNA of the CDR3 is TGTGCCAGCAGTCCTCCGGGACAATCCTATGAAAAACTGTTTTTT. Amino acid sequence: CASSPPGQSYEKLFF.

V is TRBV5-5 and J is TRBJ1-1; D might be TRBD1 (5 bases). V lost 5 bases to trimming and J lost 2 bases, with 10 bases between them. This CDR3 contains 13 residues. Germline loops: CDR1 SGHKS, CDR2 YYEKEE (reference sequence). CDR3 nucleotide sequence: TGTGCCAGCAGAGACAGATTAAACACTGAAGCTTTCTTT. This sequence encodes CASRDRLNTEAFF.

This chain links TRBV7-9 with TRBJ1-3; 7 nucleotides align to TRBD1. Germline values: CDR1 SEHNR, CDR2 FQNEAQ (reference sequence). Trimming cost V 5 bases and J 0 bases; bases outside gene matches: 4. CDR3 length: 15 amino acids. The CDR3 DNA sequence: TGTGCCAGCAGCACCTCAGGGGGCTCTGGAAACACCATATATTTT. It codes for CASSTSGGSGNTIYF. The complete variable domain, with remaining parts taken from reference TRBV7-9 and TRBJ1-3, reads DTGVSQNPRHKITKRGQNVTFRCDPISEHNRLYWYRQTLGQGPEFLTYFQNEAQLEKSRLLSDRFSAERPKGSFSTLEIQRTEQGDSAMYLCASSTSGGSGNTIYFGEGSWLTVV.

This sequence joins TRBV5-1 and TRBJ2-1; 10 bases are a match to TRBD2. Trimming at V came to 4 bases and at J to 6 bases, leaving 7 bases not matched to a gene. The CDR3 runs to 15 residues. From germline, CDR1 is SGHRS and CDR2 YFSETQ. Here the CDR3 reads CASSLTASGGNEQFF. The CDR3 region has the DNA TGCGCCAGCAGCCTTACCGCTAGCGGGGGCAATGAGCAGTTCTTC.

This chain joins TRBV3-1 (or the pseudogene TRBV3-2) and TRBJ2-7, with 10 bases that match TRBD1. With 4 bases clipped from V and 5 bases from J, the junction kept 5 bases outside the gene matches. The germline V gene has CDR1 LGHDT and CDR2 YNNKEL (reference sequence). This CDR3 spans 14 amino acids. CDR3 region: CASSPTGGRNEQYF. CDR3 in DNA: TGTGCCAGCAGCCCGACAGGGGGCCGGAACGAGCAGTACTTC.

The V gene is TRBV29-1, the J gene TRBJ2-5; D perhaps matches TRBD1 (6 bases). Germline V gene sequence: CDR1 SQVTM, CDR2 ANQGSEA. Trimming took 0 bases from V and 2 from J, leaving 16 bases between them. The CDR3 runs 16 residues. In nucleotides, the CDR3 is TGCAGCGTTGAAGATCTTCCCAGGACAGTACAAGAGACCCAGTACTTC. This sequence encodes CSVEDLPRTVQETQYF.

J is TRBJ2-7 and V is TRBV24-1, with D unclear. Germline CDR1 KGHDR, CDR2 SFDVKD. V was pared by 3 bases and J by 2 bases, with 10 bases between. The CDR3 totals 14 residues. Here the CDR3 reads CATSDPQRTYEQYF. CDR3 coding DNA: TGTGCCACCAGTGATCCCCAGCGAACCTACGAGCAGTACTTC.

The J gene is TRBJ1-4, the V gene TRBV29-1, with 11 positions matching TRBD1. The germline V gene has CDR1 SQVTM and CDR2 ANQGSEA. Trimming took 5 bases from V and 7 from J; bases not matched to a gene: 15. This CDR3 has 17 residues. The CDR3: CSVLKGARGQGGEKLFF. The CDR3, as DNA: TGCAGCGTTCTAAAGGGAGCGCGGGGACAGGGGGGTGAAAAACTGTTTTTT.

This clone appeared once. The V gene is TRBV9, the J gene TRBJ2-3; 9 nucleotides align to TRBD2. V lost 0 bases to trimming and J lost 2 bases; unmatched junction nucleotides: 7. Germline assignment: CDR1 SGDLS and CDR2 YYNGEE. The CDR3 contains 17 residues. The CDR3 region has the DNA TGTGCCAGCAGCGTAGAGGGTAGCGGGAGCATCACAGATACGCAGTATTTT. This encodes CASSVEGSGSITDTQYF.

The chain joins TRBV28 to TRBJ1-1; D may be TRBD1 (5 bases). The CDR3 extends over 13 amino acids. Between the trimmed V and J ends, which lost 3 bases and 1 base, there was a span of 6 bases. CDR1 and CDR2 from the germline V gene are MDHEN and SYDVKM. The CDR3 sequence is CASSLGGNTEAFF. The CDR3 coding sequence is TGTGCCAGCAGTTTGGGGGGGAACACTGAAGCTTTCTTT.

CDR3 loop: CASSSRAGNTEAFF. DNA of the CDR3: TGCGCCAGCAGCTCGCGGGCGGGGAACACTGAAGCTTTCTTT. V and J are TRBV5-1 and TRBJ1-1; unclear D gene. CDR3 length: 14 residues. Germline CDR1 is SGHRS and CDR2 is YFSETQ. V was cut by 3 bases and J by 1 base, with 10 bases left in between.

The chain couples TRBV27 to TRBJ2-1, with TRBD1 matching 11 bases. From germline, CDR1 is MNHEY and CDR2 SMNVEV (reference sequence). Trimming took 8 bases from V and 7 from J; bases not matched to a gene: 7. The CDR3 consists of 14 residues. CDR3 region: CASGGQGAWNEQFF. In DNA, the CDR3 is TGTGCCAGCGGTGGACAGGGGGCATGGAATGAGCAGTTCTTC.

The chain is built from TRBV10-2 and TRBJ1-3, with D unclear. In germline, CDR1 is WSHSY, CDR2 SAAADI. V was clipped by 3 bases and J by 4 bases, with 7 bases between them. The CDR3 runs to 13 residues. The CDR3 protein is CASSEGRGNTIYF. The CDR3 DNA sequence: TGCGCCAGCAGTGAAGGGAGAGGAAACACCATATATTTT.

The gene calls are TRBV4-1 and TRBJ1-1; a possible D gene is TRBD1 (5 bases). CDR1 MGHRA and CDR2 YSYEKL come from the germline V gene. The CDR3 is made up of 16 amino acids. V lost 3 bases and J lost 0, with 14 bases in between. CDR3 in amino acids: CASSQVQGRLNTEAFF. In DNA, the CDR3 is TGCGCCAGCAGCCAGGTGCAGGGTCGATTGAACACTGAAGCTTTCTTT.

The chain couples TRBV18 to TRBJ2-5, with D unresolved. V lost 0 bases, J lost 4 bases, and 9 bases lay in between. The CDR3 sequence is 14 residues long. Per germline, CDR1 KGHSH and CDR2 LQKENI. The chain's CDR3 is CASSPPTRIETQYF. DNA of the CDR3: TGTGCCAGCTCACCACCTACCAGAATAGAGACCCAGTACTTC.

V and J are TRBV19 and TRBJ1-4; 9 bases line up with TRBD1. The CDR3 has 14 residues. The J segment lost 4 bases and the V segment lost 6 bases, leaving 3 bases of the junction unmatched. CDR1 is LNHDA and CDR2 is SQIVND in the germline V gene (reference sequence). CDR3 sequence: CASRQGASNEKLFF. The CDR3, as DNA: TGTGCCAGTAGACAGGGGGCCAGTAATGAAAAACTGTTTTTT.

V gene TRBV5-1 combines with J gene TRBJ1-4; D is ambiguous. CDR3 size: 14 residues. Germline V gene data show CDR1 as SGHRS and CDR2 as YFSETQ. The ends were cut back, 4 bases at V and 0 bases at J, with 7 bases in the middle. Written as DNA, the CDR3 is TGCGCCAGCAGCCCCGGTGCAACTAATGAAAAACTGTTTTTT. This codes for CASSPGATNEKLFF.

The V and J genes are TRBV7-2 and TRBJ1-2; possible D gene TRBD1, 5 bases. CDR1 is SGHTA and CDR2 is FQGNSA in the germline V gene. V shed 5 bases and J shed 0 bases, with 19 bases lying between them. CDR3 length: 17 residues. The CDR3 protein is CASSPPGGGQTNYGYTF. CDR3 DNA: TGTGCCAGCAGCCCCCCCGGGGGAGGGCAGACTAACTATGGCTACACCTTC.